This T cell receptor beta chain was obtained from a study of blood T cell repertoires in COVID-19. Study details: Acute and convalescent COVID-19 samples came from the United States, Italy and Spain. From T cells, B-cell-depleted T cells, or PBMCs came the material, which was cDNA or gDNA.

The CDR3 runs to 14 residues. Trimming cost V 1 base and J 7 bases; bases outside gene matches: 6. Germline V lookup: CDR1 LGHDT, CDR2 YNNKEL (reference sequence). The Seattle site enrolled patients during active infection and followed them longitudinally. As originally analysed: Amplifying reference gene primers gave estimates of nucleated cell counts. Here immunoSEQ multiplex PCR was the method, and the copy in TCRdb shows in-frame clones only, minus some. That table is the source of V, J and clone size, and D and trimming were worked out from the DNA. The data hold roughly 240,000 clones, with almost 85% observed a single time.

The chain uses TRBV3-1 (or the pseudogene TRBV3-2) and TRBJ1-2; 7 bases fit TRBD1. The sequence derives from a man between 50 and 59 years old with COVID-19, enrolled during active disease. Sequencing used peripheral blood. CDR3 loop: CASSQGQGLGGYTF. The CDR3 DNA follows: TGTGCCAGCAGCCAAGGACAGGGTTTGGGTGGCTACACCTTC.